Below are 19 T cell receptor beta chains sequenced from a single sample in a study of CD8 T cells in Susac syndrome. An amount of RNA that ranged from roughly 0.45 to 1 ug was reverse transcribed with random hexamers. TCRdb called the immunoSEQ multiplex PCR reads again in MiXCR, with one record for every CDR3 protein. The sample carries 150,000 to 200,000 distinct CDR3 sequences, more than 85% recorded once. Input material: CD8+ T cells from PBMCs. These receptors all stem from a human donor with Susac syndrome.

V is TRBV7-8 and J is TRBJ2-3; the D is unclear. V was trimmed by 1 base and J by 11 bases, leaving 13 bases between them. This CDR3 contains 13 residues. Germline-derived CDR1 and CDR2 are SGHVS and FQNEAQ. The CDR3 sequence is CASSLVLGSEQYF. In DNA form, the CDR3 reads TGTGCCAGCAGCTTAGTTCTGGGTTCAGAGCAGTATTTT.

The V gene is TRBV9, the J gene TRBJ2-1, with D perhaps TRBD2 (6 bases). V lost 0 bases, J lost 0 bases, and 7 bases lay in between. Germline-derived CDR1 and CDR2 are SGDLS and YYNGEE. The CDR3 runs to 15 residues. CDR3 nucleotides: TGTGCCAGCAGCGTAGGTAGCGGCTCCTACAATGAGCAGTTCTTC. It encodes CASSVGSGSYNEQFF.

CDR3 DNA sequence: TGTGCCAGCAGCGTAGCTACGGGGGGCGAGGGCTACACCTTC. It codes for CASSVATGGEGYTF. V and J are TRBV9 and TRBJ1-2; D might be TRBD1 (6 bases). CDR3 length: 14 residues. The germline V gene has CDR1 SGDLS and CDR2 YYNGEE. Deletions cut 0 bases from V and 8 bases from J, with 14 bases between.

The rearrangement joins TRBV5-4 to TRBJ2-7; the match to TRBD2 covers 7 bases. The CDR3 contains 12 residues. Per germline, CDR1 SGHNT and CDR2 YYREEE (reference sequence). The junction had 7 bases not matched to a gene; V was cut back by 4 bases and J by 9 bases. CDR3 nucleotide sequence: TGTGCCAGCAGCGGGGGGGACGAACGGCAGTACTTC. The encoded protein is CASSGGDERQYF.

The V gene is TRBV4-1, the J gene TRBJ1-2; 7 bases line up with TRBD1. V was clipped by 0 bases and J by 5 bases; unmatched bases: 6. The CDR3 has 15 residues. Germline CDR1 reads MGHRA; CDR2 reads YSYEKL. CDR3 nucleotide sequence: TGCGCCAGCAGCCAAGATCTCGAGGGGGCGTATGGCTACACCTTC. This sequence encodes CASSQDLEGAYGYTF.

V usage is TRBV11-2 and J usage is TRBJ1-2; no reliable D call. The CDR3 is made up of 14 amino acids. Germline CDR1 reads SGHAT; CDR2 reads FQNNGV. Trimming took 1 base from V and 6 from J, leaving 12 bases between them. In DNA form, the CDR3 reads TGTGCCAGCAGCTTAGGGGCAACCAAACATGGCTACACCTTC. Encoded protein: CASSLGATKHGYTF.

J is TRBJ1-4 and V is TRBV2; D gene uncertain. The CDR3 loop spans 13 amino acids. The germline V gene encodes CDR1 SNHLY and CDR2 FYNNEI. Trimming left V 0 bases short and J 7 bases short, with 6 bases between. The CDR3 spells CASSEARGEKLFF. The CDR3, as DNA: TGTGCCAGCAGTGAAGCTCGGGGTGAAAAACTGTTTTTT.

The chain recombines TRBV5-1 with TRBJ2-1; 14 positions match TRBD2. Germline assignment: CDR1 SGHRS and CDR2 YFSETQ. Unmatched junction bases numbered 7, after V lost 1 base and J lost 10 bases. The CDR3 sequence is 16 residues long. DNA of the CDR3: TGCGCCAGCAGCTTGAGTGTGAGACTAGCGGGGGGGGAGCAGTTCTTC. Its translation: CASSLSVRLAGGEQFF.

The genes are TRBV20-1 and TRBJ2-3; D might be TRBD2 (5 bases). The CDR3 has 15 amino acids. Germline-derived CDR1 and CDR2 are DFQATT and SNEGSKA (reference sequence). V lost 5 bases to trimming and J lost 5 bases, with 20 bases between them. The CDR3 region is CSAARTGTQKDTQYF. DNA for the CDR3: TGCAGTGCTGCCCGGACTGGAACTCAGAAAGATACGCAGTATTTT.

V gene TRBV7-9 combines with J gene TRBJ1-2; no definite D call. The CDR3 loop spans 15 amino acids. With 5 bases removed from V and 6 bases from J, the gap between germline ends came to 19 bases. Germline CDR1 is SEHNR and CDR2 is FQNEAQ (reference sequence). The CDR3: CASSQEGGIVDGYTF. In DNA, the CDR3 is TGTGCCAGCAGCCAAGAGGGAGGGATAGTAGATGGCTACACCTTC. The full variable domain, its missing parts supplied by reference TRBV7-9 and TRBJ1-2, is DTGVSQNPRHKITKRGQNVTFRCDPISEHNRLYWYRQTLGQGPEFLTYFQNEAQLEKSRLLSDRFSAERPKGSFSTLEIQRTEQGDSAMYLCASSQEGGIVDGYTFGSGTRLTVV.

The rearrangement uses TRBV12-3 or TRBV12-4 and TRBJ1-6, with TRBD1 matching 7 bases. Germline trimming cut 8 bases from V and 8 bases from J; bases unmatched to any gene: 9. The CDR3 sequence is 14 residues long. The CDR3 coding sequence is TGTGCCAGCGCGCCTCCTCAGGGGGATTCACCCCTCCACTTT. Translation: CASAPPQGDSPLHF.

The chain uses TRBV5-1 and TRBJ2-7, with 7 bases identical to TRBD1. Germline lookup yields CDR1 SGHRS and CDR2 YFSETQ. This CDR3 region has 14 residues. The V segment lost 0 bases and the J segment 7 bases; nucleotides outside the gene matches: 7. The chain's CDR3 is CASSLDRGPREQYF. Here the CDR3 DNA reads TGCGCCAGCAGCTTGGACAGGGGCCCTCGGGAGCAGTACTTC.

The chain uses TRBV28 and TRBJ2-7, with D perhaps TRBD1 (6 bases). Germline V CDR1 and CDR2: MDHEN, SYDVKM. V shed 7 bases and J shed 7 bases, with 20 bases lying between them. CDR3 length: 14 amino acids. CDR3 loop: CASIPGDEEGEQYF. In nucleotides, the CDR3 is TGTGCCAGCATCCCAGGGGACGAAGAAGGTGAGCAGTACTTC.

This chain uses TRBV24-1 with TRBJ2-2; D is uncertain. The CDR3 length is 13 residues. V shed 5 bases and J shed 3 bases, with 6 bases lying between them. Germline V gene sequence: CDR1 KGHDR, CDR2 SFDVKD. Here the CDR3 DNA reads TGTGCCACCAGTGTTGCCTACACCGGGGAGCTGTTTTTT. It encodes CATSVAYTGELFF.

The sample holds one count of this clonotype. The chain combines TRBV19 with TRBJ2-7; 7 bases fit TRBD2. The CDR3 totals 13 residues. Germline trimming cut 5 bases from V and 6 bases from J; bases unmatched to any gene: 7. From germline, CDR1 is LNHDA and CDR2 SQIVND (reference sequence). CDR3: CASSARLASEQYF. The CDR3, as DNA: TGTGCCAGTAGTGCCCGACTAGCCTCCGAGCAGTACTTC.

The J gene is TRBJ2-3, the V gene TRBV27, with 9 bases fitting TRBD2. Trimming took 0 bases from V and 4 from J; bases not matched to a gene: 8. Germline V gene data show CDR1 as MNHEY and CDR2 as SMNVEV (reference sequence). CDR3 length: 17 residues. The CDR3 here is CASSLSPSGGRSDTQYF. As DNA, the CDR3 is TGTGCCAGCAGTTTATCTCCGAGCGGGGGGCGTTCAGATACGCAGTATTTT.

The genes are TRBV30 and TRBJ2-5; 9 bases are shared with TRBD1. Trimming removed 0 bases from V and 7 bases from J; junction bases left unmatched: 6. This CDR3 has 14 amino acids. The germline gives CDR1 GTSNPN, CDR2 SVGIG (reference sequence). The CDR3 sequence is CAWSVGTGLGTQYF. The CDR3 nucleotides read TGTGCCTGGAGTGTAGGGACAGGGCTCGGGACCCAGTACTTC.

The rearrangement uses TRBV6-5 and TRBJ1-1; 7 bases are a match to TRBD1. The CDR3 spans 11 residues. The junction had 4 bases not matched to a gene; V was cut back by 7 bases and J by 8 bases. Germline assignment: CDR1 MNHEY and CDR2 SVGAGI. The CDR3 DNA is TGTGCCAGCAAACAGGGGTTAGAAGCTTTCTTT. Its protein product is CASKQGLEAFF.

Here the CDR3 reads CAWSDAYEQYF. CDR3 nucleotide sequence: TGTGCCTGGAGTGATGCCTACGAGCAGTACTTC. The V call is TRBV30, the J call TRBJ2-7, with no clear D. The CDR3 is 11 residues long. Germline CDR1 reads GTSNPN; CDR2 reads SVGIG (reference sequence). Between the trimmed V and J ends, which lost 1 base and 2 bases, there was a span of 3 bases.